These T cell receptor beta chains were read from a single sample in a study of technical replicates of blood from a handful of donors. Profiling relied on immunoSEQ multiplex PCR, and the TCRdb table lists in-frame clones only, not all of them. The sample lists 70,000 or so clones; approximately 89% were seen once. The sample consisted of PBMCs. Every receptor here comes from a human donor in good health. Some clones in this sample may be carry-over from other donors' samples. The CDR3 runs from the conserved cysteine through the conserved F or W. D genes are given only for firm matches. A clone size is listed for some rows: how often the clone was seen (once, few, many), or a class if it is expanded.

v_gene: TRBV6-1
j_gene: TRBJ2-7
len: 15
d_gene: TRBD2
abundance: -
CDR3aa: CASSSTSGSVDEQYF

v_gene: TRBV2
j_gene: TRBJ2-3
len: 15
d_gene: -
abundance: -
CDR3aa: CASSEAGGPGDTQYF

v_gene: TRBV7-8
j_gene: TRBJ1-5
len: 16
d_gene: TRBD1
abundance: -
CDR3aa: CASSLGGTGNIQPQHF

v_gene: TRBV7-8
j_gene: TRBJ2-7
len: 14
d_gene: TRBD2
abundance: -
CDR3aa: CASSSFAGGYEQYF

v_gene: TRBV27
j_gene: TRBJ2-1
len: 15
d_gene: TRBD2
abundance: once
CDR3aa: CASSFRTSGSDEQFF

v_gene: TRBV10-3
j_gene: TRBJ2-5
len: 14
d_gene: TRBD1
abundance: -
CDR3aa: CAISELTGGETQYF

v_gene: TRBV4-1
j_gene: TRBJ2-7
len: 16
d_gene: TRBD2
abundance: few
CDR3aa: CASSQDILAGWYEQYF

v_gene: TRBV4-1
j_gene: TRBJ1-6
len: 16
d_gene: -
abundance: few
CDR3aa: CASSPTGGAYGSPLHF

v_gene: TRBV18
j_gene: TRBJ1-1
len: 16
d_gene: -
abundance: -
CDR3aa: CASSHSQAATNTEAFF

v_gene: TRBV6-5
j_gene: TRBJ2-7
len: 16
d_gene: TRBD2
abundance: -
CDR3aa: CASSYFSGGPPYEQYF

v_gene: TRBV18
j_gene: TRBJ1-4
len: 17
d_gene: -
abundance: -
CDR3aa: CASSPFRTTTTNEKLFF

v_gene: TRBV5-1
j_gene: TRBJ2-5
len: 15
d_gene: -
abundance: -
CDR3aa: CASLRGGGPEETQYF

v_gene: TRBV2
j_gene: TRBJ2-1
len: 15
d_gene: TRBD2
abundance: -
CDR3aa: CASALGLAGINEQFF

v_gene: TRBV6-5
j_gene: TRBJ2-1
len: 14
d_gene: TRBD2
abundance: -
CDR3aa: CASYRRSGGNEQFF

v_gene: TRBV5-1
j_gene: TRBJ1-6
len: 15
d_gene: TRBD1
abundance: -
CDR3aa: CASRDVRGKVTPLHF

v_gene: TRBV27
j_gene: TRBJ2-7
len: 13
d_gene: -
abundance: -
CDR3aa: CASRGGTTYEQYF

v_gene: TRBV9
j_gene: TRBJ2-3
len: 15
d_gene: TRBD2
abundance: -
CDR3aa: CASSGITGGPDTQYF

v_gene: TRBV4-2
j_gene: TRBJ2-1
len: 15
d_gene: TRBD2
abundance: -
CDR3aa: CASTGTSGPYNEQFF

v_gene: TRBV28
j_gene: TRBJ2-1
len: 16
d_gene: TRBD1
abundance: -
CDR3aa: CASSSPTGGARGEQFF

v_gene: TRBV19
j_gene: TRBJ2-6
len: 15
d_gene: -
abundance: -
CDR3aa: CASSHGNLGANVLTF

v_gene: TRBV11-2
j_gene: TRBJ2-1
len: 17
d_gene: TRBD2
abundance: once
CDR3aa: CASSLDPGLAGPGEQFF

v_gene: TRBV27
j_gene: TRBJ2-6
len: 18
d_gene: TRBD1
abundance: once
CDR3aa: CASSSRTGLRSGANVLTF

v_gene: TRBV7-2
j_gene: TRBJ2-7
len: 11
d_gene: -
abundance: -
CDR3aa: CASSDRYEQYF

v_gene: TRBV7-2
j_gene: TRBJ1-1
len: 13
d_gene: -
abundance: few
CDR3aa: CASSPRVRTEAFF

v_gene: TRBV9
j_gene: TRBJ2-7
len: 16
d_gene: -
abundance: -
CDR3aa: CASSDNRGAGREEQYF

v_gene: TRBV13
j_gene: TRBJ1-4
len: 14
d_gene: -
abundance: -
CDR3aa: CASSQRSTNEKLFF

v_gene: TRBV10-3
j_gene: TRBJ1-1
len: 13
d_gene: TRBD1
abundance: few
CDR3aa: CAIRDGTDTEAFF

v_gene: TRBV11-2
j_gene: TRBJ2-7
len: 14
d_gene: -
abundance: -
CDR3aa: CASTSRGSDHEQYF

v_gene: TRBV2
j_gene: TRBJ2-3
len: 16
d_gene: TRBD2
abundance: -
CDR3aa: CASKPRGGRGTDTQYF

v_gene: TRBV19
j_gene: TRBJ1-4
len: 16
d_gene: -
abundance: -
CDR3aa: CASSIGVRAGSEKLFF

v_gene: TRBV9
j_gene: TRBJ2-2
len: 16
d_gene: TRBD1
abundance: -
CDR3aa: CASSSGQGARTGELFF

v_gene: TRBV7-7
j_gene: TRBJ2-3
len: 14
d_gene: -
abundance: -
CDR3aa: CASSLDFGSDTQYF

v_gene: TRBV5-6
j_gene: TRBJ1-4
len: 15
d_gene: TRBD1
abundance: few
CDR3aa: CASSFGTGANEKLFF

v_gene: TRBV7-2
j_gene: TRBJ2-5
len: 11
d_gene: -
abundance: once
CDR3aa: CASSAALTQYF

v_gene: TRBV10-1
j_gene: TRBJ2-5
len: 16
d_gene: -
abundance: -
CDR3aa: CASSEGKGPPVETQYF

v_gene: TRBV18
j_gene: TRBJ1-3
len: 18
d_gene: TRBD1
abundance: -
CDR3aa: CASSPPIGQVSSGNTIYF

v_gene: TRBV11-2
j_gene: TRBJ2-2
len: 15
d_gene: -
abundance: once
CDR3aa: CASSNGQQGTGELFF

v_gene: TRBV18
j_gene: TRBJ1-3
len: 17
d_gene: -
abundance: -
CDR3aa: CASSPPTGRISGNTIYF

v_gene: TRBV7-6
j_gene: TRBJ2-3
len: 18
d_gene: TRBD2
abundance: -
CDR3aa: CASSLGLAGDSSTDTQYF

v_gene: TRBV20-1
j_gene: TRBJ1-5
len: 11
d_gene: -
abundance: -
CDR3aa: CPGQGAQPQHF

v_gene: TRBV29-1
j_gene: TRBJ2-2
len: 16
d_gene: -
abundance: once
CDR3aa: CSVPLGEDLRYGELFF

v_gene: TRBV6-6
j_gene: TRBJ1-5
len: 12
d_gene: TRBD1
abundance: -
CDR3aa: CASRQGGQPQHF

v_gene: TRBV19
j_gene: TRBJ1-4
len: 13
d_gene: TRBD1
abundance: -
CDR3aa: CASMTGVSGKLFF

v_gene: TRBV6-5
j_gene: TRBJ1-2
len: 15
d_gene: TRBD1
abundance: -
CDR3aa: CASSYSDRGHHGYTF

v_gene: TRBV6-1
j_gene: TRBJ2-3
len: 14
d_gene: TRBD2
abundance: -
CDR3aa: CASSEVAGGNTQYF

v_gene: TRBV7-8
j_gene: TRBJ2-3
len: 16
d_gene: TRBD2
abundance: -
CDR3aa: CASSLASGGPTDTQYF

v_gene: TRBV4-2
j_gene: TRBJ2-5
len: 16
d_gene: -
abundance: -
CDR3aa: CASSQDPGLAQETQYF

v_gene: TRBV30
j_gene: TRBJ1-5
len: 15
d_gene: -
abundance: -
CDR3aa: CAWSRGSQSNQPQHF

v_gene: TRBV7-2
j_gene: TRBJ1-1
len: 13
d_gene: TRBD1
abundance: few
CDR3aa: CASSRQGVTEAFF

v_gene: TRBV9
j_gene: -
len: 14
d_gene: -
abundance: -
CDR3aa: CASSLGLLTHEQYF

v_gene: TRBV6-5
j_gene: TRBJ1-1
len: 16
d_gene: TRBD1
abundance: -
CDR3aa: CASSLNRGQGNTEAFF

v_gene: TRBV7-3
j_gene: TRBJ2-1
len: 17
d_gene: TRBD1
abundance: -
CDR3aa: CASSLRWGQGQNNEQFF

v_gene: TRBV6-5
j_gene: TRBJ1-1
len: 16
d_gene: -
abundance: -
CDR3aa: CASSSPDRTRQVEAFF

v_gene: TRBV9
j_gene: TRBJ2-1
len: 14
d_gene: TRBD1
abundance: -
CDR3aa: CASSVWTGEGEQFF

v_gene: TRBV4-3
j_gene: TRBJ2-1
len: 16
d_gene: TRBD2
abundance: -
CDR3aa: CASSHPGLAGYNEQFF

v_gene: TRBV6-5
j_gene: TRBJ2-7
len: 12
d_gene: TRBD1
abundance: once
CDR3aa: CASSLQGYEQYF

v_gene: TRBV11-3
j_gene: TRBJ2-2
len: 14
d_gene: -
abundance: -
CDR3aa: CASSWLTGTGELFF

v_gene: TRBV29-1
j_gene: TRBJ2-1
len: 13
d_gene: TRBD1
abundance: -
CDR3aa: CSVASGGRNEQFF